This entry lists 29 T cell receptor beta chains sequenced from one sample in a study of OX40 agonist ivuxolimab in advanced cancers. Profiled with immunoSEQ multiplex PCR; TCRdb holds only in-frame clones, not every one. Found here are some 35,000 clones, approximately 80% of them singletons; the top ten hold 15% to 20%. This specimen was CD4+ or CD8+ T cells sorted from blood, taken in a trial of the OX40 agonist ivuxolimab. The receptors stem from an adult with an advanced solid tumor such as melanoma, head and neck, liver or kidney cancer.

V is TRBV9 and J is TRBJ2-6, with D hard to call. Germline loops: CDR1 SGDLS, CDR2 YYNGEE. The CDR3 covers 13 residues. Between the trimmed V and J ends, which lost 2 bases and 1 base, there was a span of 1 base. Written as DNA, the CDR3 is TGTGCCAGCAGCGTGTCTGGGGCCAACGTCCTGACTTTC. This encodes CASSVSGANVLTF.

This chain joins TRBV5-6 and TRBJ1-2; 8 positions agree with TRBD1. V trimming: 4 bases; J trimming: 6 bases; junction bases outside the gene matches: 14. The CDR3 has 16 amino acids. Looked up from germline, CDR1 is SGHDT and CDR2 is YYEEEE. CDR3 DNA sequence: TGTGCCAGCAGCCACCCTTCCCAGGGGGCTGGGGATGGCTACACCTTC. Translating it yields CASSHPSQGAGDGYTF.

The chain is built from TRBV5-4 and TRBJ1-1; 10 bases line up with TRBD1. The CDR3 contains 17 residues. Germline V gene data show CDR1 as SGHNT and CDR2 as YYREEE (reference sequence). V shed 5 bases and J 6 bases; nucleotides not matched to a gene: 16. CDR3 sequence: CASSPGQGRSRFAEAFF. CDR3 in DNA: TGTGCCAGCAGTCCGGGACAGGGGAGGTCTCGGTTCGCTGAAGCTTTCTTT.

The chain joins TRBV6-6 to TRBJ2-7; possible D gene TRBD1, 6 bases. V was trimmed by 1 base and J by 2 bases, leaving 12 bases between them. Germline values: CDR1 MNHNY, CDR2 SVGAGI (reference sequence). The CDR3 runs 15 residues. The CDR3 nucleotides read TGTGCCAGCAGTTACTTCGACAGGATCCCCTACGAGCAGTACTTC. It yields the protein CASSYFDRIPYEQYF.

This clone was seen only once. The chain couples TRBV5-6 to TRBJ2-7; no clear D. The V end was cut by 1 base, the J end by 5 bases, with 7 bases between. The germline V gene has CDR1 SGHDT and CDR2 YYEEEE. The CDR3 has 12 amino acids. In DNA form, the CDR3 reads TGTGCCAGCAGCTTGTCGTCGAACGAGCAGTACTTC. It translates to CASSLSSNEQYF.

As regards this clone: Just one base apart from a much larger clone, this may be a read error. The gene calls are TRBV7-9 and TRBJ1-1; D unclear. Germline-derived CDR1 and CDR2 are SEHNR and FQNEAQ (reference sequence). V dropped 1 base and J dropped 0 bases, with 0 bases sitting between them. The CDR3 is 12 amino acids. This CDR3 is CASSLVNTEAFF. The CDR3 DNA is TGTGCCAGCAGCTTAGTGAACACTGAAGCTTTCTTT.

The genes are TRBV28 and TRBJ1-5, with 8 bases fitting TRBD1. This CDR3 spans 14 amino acids. Looked up from germline, CDR1 is MDHEN and CDR2 is SYDVKM. Trimming removed 2 bases from V and 8 bases from J; junction bases left unmatched: 5. The CDR3 loop is CASSLAGGGKPQHF. The DNA for the CDR3 is TGTGCCAGCAGTTTAGCAGGGGGCGGAAAGCCCCAGCATTTT.

In its sample, this clone ranks as medium-sized. CDR3 sequence reads: CASSEAKNTEAFF. As DNA, the CDR3 is TGTGCCAGTAGTGAAGCCAAAAACACTGAAGCTTTCTTT. This chain uses TRBV19 with TRBJ1-1; D not certain. Germline CDR1 and CDR2: LNHDA and SQIVND (reference sequence). The V end was cut by 5 bases, the J end by 2 bases, with 9 bases between. This CDR3 is built from 13 residues.

The chain joins TRBV15 to TRBJ2-1; TRBD1 aligns across 7 bases. Germline trimming cut 5 bases from V and 6 bases from J; bases unmatched to any gene: 7. The length of the CDR3 is 14 residues. Looked up from germline, CDR1 is LNHNV and CDR2 is YYDKDF (reference sequence). CDR3 coding DNA: TGTGCCACCAGCTCGGACAGGTTAATCAATGAGCAGTTCTTC. Its protein is CATSSDRLINEQFF.

The CDR3, as DNA: TGTGCCAGCAGACCCGGGACAGGGTTTTATGGCTACACCTTC. Translation: CASRPGTGFYGYTF. The chain joins TRBV27 to TRBJ1-2; 9 nucleotides agree with TRBD1. The CDR3 spans 14 residues. Germline CDR1 is MNHEY and CDR2 is SMNVEV (reference sequence). J gave up 5 bases and V 6 bases, and 7 bases lay outside the gene matches.

The rearrangement uses TRBV4-1 and TRBJ1-5; D unclear. V was clipped by 0 bases and J by 5 bases, with 11 bases between them. Germline V gene data show CDR1 as MGHRA and CDR2 as YSYEKL. The CDR3 is 15 residues long. The CDR3 nucleotides are TGCGCCAGCAGCCAAGAAGGTTTGGGAGATCAGCCCCAGCATTTT. As protein: CASSQEGLGDQPQHF.

This clone is a singleton in its sample. The chain recombines TRBV11-3 with TRBJ1-4; the D is unclear. The CDR3 runs 14 residues. Trimming shortened V by 1 base and J by 3 bases, and 6 bases separated the two germline ends. Germline V gives CDR1 SGHNT, CDR2 YENEEA. CDR3 sequence (DNA): TGTGCCAGCAGCTTAGCACAGCCTAATGAAAAACTGTTTTTT. As protein: CASSLAQPNEKLFF.

The chain employs TRBV6-1 and TRBJ2-1; 10 bases agree with TRBD2. Trimming cost V 6 bases and J 7 bases; bases outside gene matches: 6. This CDR3 spans 14 amino acids. Germline loops: CDR1 MNHNS, CDR2 SASEGT. This chain's CDR3 is CASSASGSGNEQFF. In nucleotides, the CDR3 is TGTGCCAGCAGCGCTAGCGGGAGCGGAAATGAGCAGTTCTTC.

CDR3 DNA sequence: TGTGCCAGCAGCGCCGTCGCCGGGACAGCAAACACCATATATTTT. This gives the protein CASSAVAGTANTIYF. The rearrangement joins TRBV11-3 to TRBJ1-3, with 7 bases that match TRBD1. V was pared by 5 bases and J by 6 bases, with 10 bases of the junction left unmatched. Germline assignment: CDR1 SGHNT and CDR2 YENEEA. There are 15 residues in the CDR3. The variable domain in full, completed from reference TRBV11-3 and TRBJ1-3, reads EAGVVQSPRYKIIEKKQPVAFWCNPISGHNTLYWYLQNLGQGPELLIRYENEEAVDDSQLPKDRFSAERLKGVDSTLKIQPAELGDSAVYLCASSAVAGTANTIYFGEGSWLTVV.

This rearrangement joins TRBV6-6 to TRBJ2-2; D uncertain. Germline CDR1 and CDR2: MNHNY and SVGAGI (reference sequence). V was pared by 2 bases and J by 4 bases, with 5 bases between. The CDR3 is 13 amino acids. The CDR3: CASSYVSTGELFF. The CDR3 DNA follows: TGTGCCAGCAGTTACGTTAGCACCGGGGAGCTGTTTTTT.

The rearrangement links TRBV14 to TRBJ2-7; unclear D gene. Trimming removed 0 bases from V and 1 base from J, with 13 bases in between. The CDR3 runs 16 residues. Germline assignment: CDR1 SGHDN and CDR2 FVKESK. This CDR3 reads CASSQDLEFPSYEQYF. The CDR3 bases are TGTGCCAGCAGCCAAGATCTTGAGTTTCCTTCCTACGAGCAGTACTTC.

This chain uses TRBV6-5 with TRBJ1-3; D gene ambiguous. Germline assignment: CDR1 MNHEY and CDR2 SVGAGI. The CDR3 spans 16 residues. Trimming shortened V by 3 bases and J by 0 bases, and 12 bases separated the two germline ends. CDR3 in DNA: TGTGCCAGCAGTTATACGGGCGGCTACTCTGGAAACACCATATATTTT. Protein product: CASSYTGGYSGNTIYF.

The chain links TRBV7-6 to TRBJ2-7; D is perhaps TRBD1 (6 bases). This CDR3 has 12 amino acids. Trimming shortened V by 5 bases and J by 9 bases, and 14 bases separated the two germline ends. The germline CDR1 and CDR2 sequences are SGHVS and FNYEAQ. Here the CDR3 DNA reads TGTGCCAGCAGCCCAGGGGAAGGCGTGCAGTACTTC. It codes for CASSPGEGVQYF.

The rearrangement joins TRBV6-4 to TRBJ2-3; 13 nucleotides line up with TRBD2. The germline gives CDR1 MRHNA, CDR2 SNTAGT. The CDR3 runs to 15 residues. V shed 2 bases, J shed 4 bases, and the junction held 0 bases outside the gene matches. CDR3 coding DNA: TGTGCCAGCAGTGACACTAGCGGGGGGGCAGATACGCAGTATTTT. It translates to CASSDTSGGADTQYF.

The V call is TRBV5-6, the J call TRBJ2-3, with 10 nucleotides matching TRBD2. V gave up 4 bases and J gave up 2 bases; unmatched junction bases: 13. This CDR3 spans 18 amino acids. Germline CDR1 is SGHDT and CDR2 is YYEEEE. CDR3 DNA: TGTGCCAGCAGCCCCCTTTGGGGTAGCGGGGGGCTCACAGATACGCAGTATTTT. This encodes CASSPLWGSGGLTDTQYF.

The chain has TRBV27 and TRBJ2-3; the D gene is possibly TRBD2 (6 bases). V shed 2 bases and J shed 2 bases, with 17 bases lying between them. Germline V gives CDR1 MNHEY, CDR2 SMNVEV (reference sequence). The CDR3 sequence is 17 residues long. CDR3 sequence: CASSLRGLSLFTDTQYF. DNA for the CDR3: TGTGCCAGCAGTTTAAGGGGACTCTCTTTATTCACAGATACGCAGTATTTT.

The V gene is TRBV2, the J gene TRBJ2-5, with TRBD2 matching 14 bases. The V and J ends lost 6 bases and 2 bases, in that order; junction bases with no gene match: 14. From germline, CDR1 is SNHLY and CDR2 FYNNEI. The CDR3 has 19 residues. CDR3 in DNA: TGTGCCAGCAGCCTCCTCTCCGGGACTAGCGGGGGACCTCAAGAGACCCAGTACTTC. Translated: CASSLLSGTSGGPQETQYF.

The chain is built from TRBV5-4 and TRBJ2-7, with 7 nucleotides matching TRBD1. V lost 4 bases and J lost 3; bases outside the gene matches: 13. Germline-derived CDR1 and CDR2 are SGHNT and YYREEE (reference sequence). This CDR3 has 16 amino acids. DNA for the CDR3: TGTGCCAGCAGCCAACGCGGACAGGTGAAGGACTACGAGCAGTACTTC. It translates to CASSQRGQVKDYEQYF.

The V gene is TRBV4-1, the J gene TRBJ1-1; perhaps TRBD1 as D (5 bases). Deletions cut 1 base from V and 1 base from J, with 7 bases between. CDR1 and CDR2 from the germline V gene are MGHRA and YSYEKL. This CDR3 region has 14 residues. CDR3 residues: CASSQVTGNTEAFF. DNA of the CDR3: TGCGCCAGCAGCCAAGTAACAGGGAACACTGAAGCTTTCTTT.

The J gene is TRBJ2-1, the V gene TRBV4-1; the match to TRBD2 covers 13 bases. Unmatched junction bases numbered 5, after V lost 4 bases and J lost 8 bases. The germline V gene has CDR1 MGHRA and CDR2 YSYEKL. This CDR3 is built from 15 residues. The CDR3 nucleotides are TGCGCCAGCAGCCTACGACTAGCGGGAGGTCATGAGCAGTTCTTC. The encoded protein is CASSLRLAGGHEQFF.

This chain links TRBV5-1 with TRBJ2-2; D remains unclear. The CDR3 totals 14 residues. The germline V gene has CDR1 SGHRS and CDR2 YFSETQ. Deletions cut 1 base from V and 4 bases from J, with 8 bases between. The CDR3 DNA is TGCGCCAGCAGCTTGACCAGAACCACCGGGGAGCTGTTTTTT. Protein sequence: CASSLTRTTGELFF.

The V and J genes are TRBV18 and TRBJ2-7, with D possibly being TRBD1 (5 bases). The CDR3 has 13 amino acids. V was pared by 5 bases and J by 1 base, with 9 bases between. CDR1 is KGHSH, CDR2 LQKENI, per germline. The CDR3 protein is CASSSDTSYEQYF. The CDR3 bases are TGTGCCAGCTCATCGGACACTTCCTACGAGCAGTACTTC.

The chain recombines TRBV5-6 with TRBJ2-3; 8 nucleotides align to TRBD2. Trimming at V came to 5 bases and at J to 5 bases, leaving 16 bases not matched to a gene. The germline gives CDR1 SGHDT, CDR2 YYEEEE. This CDR3 has 17 amino acids. The CDR3 nucleotides are TGTGCCAGCAGACCCCCGAATGCAGCGGGAGTCGGAGATACGCAGTATTTT. Protein sequence: CASRPPNAAGVGDTQYF.

This chain's CDR3 is CASSMFSYTDTQYF. For the CDR3, the DNA is TGTGCCAGTAGTATGTTTAGTTACACAGATACGCAGTATTTT. The chain is built from TRBV19 and TRBJ2-3; D uncertain. Trimming removed 3 bases at V and 2 bases at J, with 9 bases between. Germline assignment: CDR1 LNHDA and CDR2 SQIVND (reference sequence). The CDR3 spans 14 residues.